Below are 3 T cell receptor beta chains sequenced from a single sample in a study of shared clonotypes between healthy human individuals. Using immunoSEQ multiplex PCR, the repertoire was profiled, and TCRdb retains in-frame clones only, with some absent. This sample yields some 2 million clones, of which 85% to 95% are seen a single time; roughly 1% belongs to the top ten. CD8 cells regarded as naive lacked CD45RO, were positively chosen for CCR7, and omitted terminally differentiated effector memory CD45RA+ cells. Source material: naive CD8+ T cells sorted from blood. The receptors stem from a man between 18 and 29 years old in good health.

On this clone itself: The same CDR3 also results from other DNA sequences found in this sample. This rearrangement joins TRBV7-9 to TRBJ2-3; D not certain. The CDR3 length is 14 residues. Germline CDR1 is SEHNR and CDR2 is FQNEAQ (reference sequence). V lost 2 bases, J lost 1 base, and 7 bases lay in between. This CDR3 reads CASSLSGGTDTQYF. The CDR3 DNA sequence: TGTGCCAGCAGCTTATCGGGCGGCACAGATACGCAGTATTTT. The complete variable domain, with remaining parts taken from reference TRBV7-9 and TRBJ2-3, reads DTGVSQNPRHKITKRGQNVTFRCDPISEHNRLYWYRQTLGQGPEFLTYFQNEAQLEKSRLLSDRFSAERPKGSFSTLEIQRTEQGDSAMYLCASSLSGGTDTQYFGPGTRLTVL.

This chain joins TRBV5-6 and TRBJ2-3; D unresolved. Germline lookup yields CDR1 SGHDT and CDR2 YYEEEE. This CDR3 spans 13 amino acids. With 3 bases removed from V and 2 bases from J, the gap between germline ends came to 7 bases. For the CDR3, the DNA is TGTGCCAGCAGCTACGGGTCCACAGATACGCAGTATTTT. It codes for CASSYGSTDTQYF.

This sequence joins TRBV2 and TRBJ1-3; 8 bases map to TRBD1. V was clipped by 2 bases and J by 3 bases; unmatched bases: 12. The CDR3 consists of 18 residues. Germline CDR1 reads SNHLY; CDR2 reads FYNNEI. The CDR3 sequence is CASSELVTTGEDGNTIYF. In DNA form, the CDR3 reads TGTGCCAGCAGTGAATTAGTCACGACAGGGGAAGATGGAAACACCATATATTTT.